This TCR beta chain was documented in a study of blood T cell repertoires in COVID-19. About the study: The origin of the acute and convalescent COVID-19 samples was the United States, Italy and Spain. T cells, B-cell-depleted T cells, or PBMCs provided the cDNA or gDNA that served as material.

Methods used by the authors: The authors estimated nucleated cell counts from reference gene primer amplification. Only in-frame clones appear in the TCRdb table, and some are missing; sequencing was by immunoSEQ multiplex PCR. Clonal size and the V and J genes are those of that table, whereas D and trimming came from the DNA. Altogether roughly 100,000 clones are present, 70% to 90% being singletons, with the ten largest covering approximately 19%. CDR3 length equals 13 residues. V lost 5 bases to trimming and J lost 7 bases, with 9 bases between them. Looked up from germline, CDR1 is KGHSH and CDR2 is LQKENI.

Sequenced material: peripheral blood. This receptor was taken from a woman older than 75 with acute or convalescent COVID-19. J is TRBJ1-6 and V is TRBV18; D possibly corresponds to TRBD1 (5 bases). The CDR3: CASSSDRNSPLHF. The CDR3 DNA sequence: TGTGCCAGCTCATCAGACAGAAATTCACCCCTCCACTTT.